This T cell receptor (beta chain) was identified in a study of blood T cell repertoires in COVID-19 (dated by TCRdb to the early 2020s). For context, the study as a whole: Samples from collaborators originated in the United States, Italy and Spain and spanned both the acute and convalescent phases of COVID-19. The prospective study material was composed of cDNA or gDNA derived from T cells, B-cell-depleted T cells, or PBMCs. Subjects who had been exposed to COVID-19, were actively infected with it, or had recovered from it provided the deeply sampled blood TCRbeta repertoires that made up the dataset. A freely available public database, intended as a resource for researchers studying the immune response to SARS-CoV-2, is where the repertoires were released. The samples were drawn from the first 160 participants of the ongoing ImmuneRACE study and from about 1,200 subjects provided by 6 global collaborators. Nearly every sample came with metadata listing a de-identified subject ID, COVID-19 status, age in years and sex. Where available, HLA class I and class II types were obtained from metadata supplied by the sample provider rather than from assay-based typing.

TCRbeta CDR3 regions were amplified from genomic DNA by means of the immunoSEQ Assay, a bias-controlled multiplex PCR. On the authors' methods: Within the assay, amplification of reference gene primers was used to estimate how many nucleated cells each sample contained. To quantify the absolute abundance of each unique TCRbeta CDR3 rearrangement, sequence reads were collapsed and filtered. Productive Simpson clonality was computed per sample as the square root of Simpson's diversity index over productive rearrangements. TCRdb took over this immuneACCESS table, retaining in-frame rearrangements with V and J assigned. Such tables are incomplete; in checked studies, under half of the missing clones stem from an unresolved V gene, and the remainder is unexplained. That table is the source of V, J and clone size, and D and trimming were worked out from the DNA. This sample comprises under 150,000 clones, around 86% of them detected only once. The ten largest account for over 15% of the sample.

The CDR3 spans 18 residues, from the cysteine through the phenylalanine. Only the CDR3 DNA is retained, 54 bases long and in frame from the first base. In the germline V gene, CDR1 corresponds to KGHSH and CDR2 to LQKENI. The junction shows trimming of 1 base on V and 0 bases on J, plus 13 bases between the germline ends. The research as a whole found: The amount of clinical and demographic metadata varied by source and participant and was provided uncurated.

Participants in the prospective study were enrolled through a virtual design, were aged roughly 18 to 100 years, and lived in roughly 24 United States geographic areas. Cohort assignment in the prospective study relied on participant-reported clinical history from a screening survey and a study questionnaire. Recovered participants in ImmuneRACE Cohort 3 were defined as having two consecutive negative NP/OP PCR tests, clearance from a healthcare professional, or resolution of symptoms. In the prospective study, mobile phlebotomists collected whole blood, serum and a nasopharyngeal or oropharyngeal swab from each participant. Additional blood draws and questionnaires over an approximately two-month period could optionally be provided by prospective study participants. Blood samples from the prospective study were shipped frozen or at room temperature prior to DNA extraction. Regarding this clone: Its target antigen remains unknown. No qualities accompany the bases; no much larger clone lies one base away.

This clonotype was sampled from a man aged 25 to 40 who had recovered from COVID-19. Material: PBMCs or T cells enriched from blood (not recorded which). The chain joins TRBV18 to TRBJ2-6; the D gene is possibly TRBD1, with 5 bases matching. The nucleotides read TGTGCCAGCTCACCACTGGACACGAAGAGCTCTGGGGCCAACGTCCTGACTTTC. Its protein product is CASSPLDTKSSGANVLTF.